This is a list of T cell receptor beta chains from one sample in a study of blood T cell repertoires in COVID-19. Profiled with immunoSEQ multiplex PCR; TCRdb holds only in-frame clones, not every one. The repertoire holds fewer than 200,000 clones, with 60% to 85% as singletons. The sample taken for sequencing was peripheral blood. These receptors were collected from a man aged 55 to 70 with acute or convalescent COVID-19. CDR3s include the opening cysteine and the closing phenylalanine or tryptophan. Fields, in order: D gene, J gene, V gene, CDR3 protein. A D gene is named only where the DNA matches it firmly.

>TRBD2|TRBJ2-7|TRBV3-1/TRBV3-2
CASSRSGGASYEQYF
>TRBD1|TRBJ1-1|TRBV3-1/TRBV3-2
CASSQGSGDREAFF
>NA|TRBJ2-3|TRBV24-1
CATSGGITGTRNTDTQYF
>NA|TRBJ1-3|TRBV5-6
CASSLYSGNTIYF
>TRBD1|TRBJ2-7|TRBV7-9
CASSLEGDRGLYEQYF
>TRBD1|TRBJ1-1|TRBV30
CAWSWTGMNTEAFF
>TRBD2|TRBJ2-1|TRBV7-9
CASSLASGGDEQFF
>NA|TRBJ2-3|TRBV29-1
CSGKDRVTDTQYF
>NA|TRBJ2-1|TRBV3-1/TRBV3-2
CASSLQGNEQFF
>TRBD2|TRBJ2-3|TRBV29-1
CSVAGAGVSTDTQYF
>TRBD1|TRBJ1-1|TRBV7-9
CASSSSTGGNTEAFF
>TRBD1|TRBJ2-7|TRBV7-2
CASSVRGQGHYEQYF
>NA|TRBJ2-2|TRBV19
CASSIFRNTGELFF
>NA|TRBJ1-3|TRBV6-5
CASSRGPGNTIYF
>NA|TRBJ2-7|TRBV7-2
CASSDAFPGTRPYEQYF
>TRBD2|TRBJ2-3|TRBV6-1
CASSEYKPGGASTDTQYF
>NA|TRBJ2-2|TRBV29-1
CSVAGGQLTGELFF
>TRBD1|TRBJ1-2|TRBV14
CASSQVGDSYGYTF
>TRBD1|TRBJ1-4|TRBV12-5
CASGMTGFKEKLFF
>TRBD1|TRBJ2-7|TRBV6-5
CASSHPGQEAQQYF
>TRBD1|TRBJ2-2|TRBV5-1
CASSLEGQGGTGELFF
>NA|TRBJ2-3|TRBV6-2/TRBV6-3
CASSQPPSDTQYF
>TRBD1|TRBJ2-3|TRBV5-5
CASSLDSGTGFTDTQYF
>NA|TRBJ1-2|TRBV3-1/TRBV3-2
CASGATGIHTF
>TRBD1|TRBJ2-5|TRBV7-9
CASSTDRGGETQYF
>NA|TRBJ1-2|TRBV30
CAWSGPSPGQFGYTF
>NA|TRBJ1-3|TRBV5-1
CASSLDGGYSGNTIYF
>TRBD1|TRBJ1-4|TRBV4-3
CASSQETGLKLFF
>TRBD1|TRBJ2-7|TRBV6-5
CASSYSTGGAYEQYF
>TRBD1|TRBJ1-1|TRBV6-5
CASSTGQGATEAFF
>TRBD2|TRBJ2-1|TRBV9
CASSPGTSGNYNEQFF
>NA|TRBJ1-5|TRBV5-1
CASSLGPYSNQPQHF
>TRBD1|TRBJ2-2|TRBV9
CASSPRPDRDTGELFF
>NA|TRBJ1-1|TRBV12-3/TRBV12-4
CASTLHSNTEAFF
>TRBD1|TRBJ2-7|TRBV7-9
CASSLTQGAHEQYF
>TRBD1|TRBJ1-6|TRBV5-4
CASSTTGRSYNSPLHF
>TRBD1|TRBJ2-6|TRBV7-8
CASSPRAPGQGAGANVLTF
>NA|TRBJ2-3|TRBV30
CAWSNRYGTDTQYF
>TRBD1|TRBJ1-1|TRBV10-3
CAIRGTANTEAFF
>NA|TRBJ2-7|TRBV11-2
CASSAAFTYEQYF
>NA|TRBJ1-1|TRBV2
CASSQGPRSTEAFF
>NA|TRBJ2-1|TRBV9
CASSPYPGEQFF
>NA|TRBJ1-1|TRBV2
CASSEDGDTEAFF
>TRBD1|TRBJ1-5|TRBV6-1
CASSGQTGGSNQPQHF